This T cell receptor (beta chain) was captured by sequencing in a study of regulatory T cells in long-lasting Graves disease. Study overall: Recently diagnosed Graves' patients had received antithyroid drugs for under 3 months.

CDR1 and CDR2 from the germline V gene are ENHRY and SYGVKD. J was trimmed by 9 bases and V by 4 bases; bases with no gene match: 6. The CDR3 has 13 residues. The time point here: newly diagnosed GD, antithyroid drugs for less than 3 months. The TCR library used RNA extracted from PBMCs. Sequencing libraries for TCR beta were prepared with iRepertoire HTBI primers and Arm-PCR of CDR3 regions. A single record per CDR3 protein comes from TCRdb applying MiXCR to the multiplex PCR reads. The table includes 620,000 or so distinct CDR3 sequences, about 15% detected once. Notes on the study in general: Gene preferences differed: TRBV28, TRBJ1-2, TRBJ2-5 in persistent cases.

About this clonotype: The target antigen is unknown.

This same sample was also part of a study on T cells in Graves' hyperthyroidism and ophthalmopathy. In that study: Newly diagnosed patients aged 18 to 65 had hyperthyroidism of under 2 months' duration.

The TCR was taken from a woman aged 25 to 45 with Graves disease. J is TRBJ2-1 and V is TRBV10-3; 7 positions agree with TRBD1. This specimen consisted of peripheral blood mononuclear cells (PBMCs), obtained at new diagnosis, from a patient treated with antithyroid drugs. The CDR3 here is CAISATGKGEQFF. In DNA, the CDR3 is TGTGCCATCAGTGCGACAGGGAAAGGTGAGCAGTTCTTC.